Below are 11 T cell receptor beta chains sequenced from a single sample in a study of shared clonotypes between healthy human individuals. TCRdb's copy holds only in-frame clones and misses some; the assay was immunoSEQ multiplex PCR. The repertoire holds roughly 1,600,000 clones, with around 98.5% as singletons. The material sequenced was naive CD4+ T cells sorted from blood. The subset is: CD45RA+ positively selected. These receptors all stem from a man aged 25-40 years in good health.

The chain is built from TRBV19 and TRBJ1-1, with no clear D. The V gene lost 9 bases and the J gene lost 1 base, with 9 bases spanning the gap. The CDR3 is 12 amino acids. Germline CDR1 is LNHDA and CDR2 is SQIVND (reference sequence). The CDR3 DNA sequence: TGTGCCAGCGGACGGTGGAACACTGAAGCTTTCTTT. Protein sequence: CASGRWNTEAFF.

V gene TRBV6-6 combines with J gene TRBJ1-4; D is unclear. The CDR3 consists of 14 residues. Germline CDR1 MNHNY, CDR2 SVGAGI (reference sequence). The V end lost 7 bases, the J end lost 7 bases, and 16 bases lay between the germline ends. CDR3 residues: CASIGPGLSEKLFF. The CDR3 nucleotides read TGTGCCAGCATCGGTCCCGGTTTAAGTGAAAAACTGTTTTTT.

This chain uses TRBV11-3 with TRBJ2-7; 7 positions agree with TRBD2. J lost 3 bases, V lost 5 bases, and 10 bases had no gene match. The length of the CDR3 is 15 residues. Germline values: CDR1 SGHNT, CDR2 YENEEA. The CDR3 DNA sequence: TGTGCCAGCAGCCCACCGGGAGCGGGGTTCTACGAGCAGTACTTC. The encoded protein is CASSPPGAGFYEQYF.

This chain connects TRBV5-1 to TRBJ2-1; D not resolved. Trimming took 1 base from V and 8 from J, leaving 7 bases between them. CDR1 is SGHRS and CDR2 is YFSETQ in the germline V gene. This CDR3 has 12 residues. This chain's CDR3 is CASSLSGHEQFF. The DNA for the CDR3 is TGCGCCAGCAGCTTGTCGGGCCATGAGCAGTTCTTC.

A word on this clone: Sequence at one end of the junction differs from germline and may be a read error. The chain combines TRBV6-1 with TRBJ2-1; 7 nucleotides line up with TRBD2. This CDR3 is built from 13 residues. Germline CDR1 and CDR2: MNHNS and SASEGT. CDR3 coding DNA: TGTGCCAGCAGAGACCTATGGACTAGGGCCATGCTCTTC. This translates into CASRDLWTRAMLF.

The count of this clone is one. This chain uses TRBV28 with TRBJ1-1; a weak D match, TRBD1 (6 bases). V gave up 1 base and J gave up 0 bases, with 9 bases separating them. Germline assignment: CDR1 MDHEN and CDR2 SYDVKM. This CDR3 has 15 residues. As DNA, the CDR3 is TGTGCCAGCAGTTTATTCCAGGGGATGAACACTGAAGCTTTCTTT. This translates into CASSLFQGMNTEAFF.

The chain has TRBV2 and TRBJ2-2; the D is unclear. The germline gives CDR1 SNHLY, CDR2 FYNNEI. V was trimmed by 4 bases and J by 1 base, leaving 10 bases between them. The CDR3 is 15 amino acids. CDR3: CASSGRGMNTGELFF. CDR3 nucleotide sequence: TGTGCCAGCAGTGGTAGAGGAATGAACACCGGGGAGCTGTTTTTT.

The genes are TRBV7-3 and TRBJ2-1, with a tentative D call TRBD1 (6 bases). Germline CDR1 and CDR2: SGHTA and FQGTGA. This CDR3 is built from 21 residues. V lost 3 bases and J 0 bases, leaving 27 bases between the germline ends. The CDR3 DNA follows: TGTGCCAGCAGCTTGATGGGGGCCGGGACACCGAAAGTTCACTCCTACAATGAGCAGTTCTTC. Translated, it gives CASSLMGAGTPKVHSYNEQFF.

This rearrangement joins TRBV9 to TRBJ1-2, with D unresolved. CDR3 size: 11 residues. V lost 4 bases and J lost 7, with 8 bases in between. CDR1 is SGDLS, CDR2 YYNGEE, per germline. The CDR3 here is CASSPSTGYTF. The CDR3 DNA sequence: TGTGCCAGCAGCCCCTCAACTGGCTACACCTTC. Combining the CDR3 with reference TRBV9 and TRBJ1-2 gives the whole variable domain DSGVTQTPKHLITATGQRVTLRCSPRSGDLSVYWYQQSLDQGLQFLIQYYNGEERAKGNILERFSAQQFPDLHSELNLSSLELGDSALYFCASSPSTGYTFGSGTRLTVV.

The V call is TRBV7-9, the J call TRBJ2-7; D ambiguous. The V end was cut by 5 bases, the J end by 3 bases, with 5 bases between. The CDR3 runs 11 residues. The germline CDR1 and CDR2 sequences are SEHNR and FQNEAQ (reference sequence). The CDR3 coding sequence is TGTGCCAGCAGCGCCGTCTACGAGCAGTACTTC. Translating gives CASSAVYEQYF.

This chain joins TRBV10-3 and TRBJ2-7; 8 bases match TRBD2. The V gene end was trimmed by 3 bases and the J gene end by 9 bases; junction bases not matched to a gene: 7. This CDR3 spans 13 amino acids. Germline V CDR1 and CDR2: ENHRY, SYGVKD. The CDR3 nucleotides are TGTGCCATCAGTGATATAGCGGGATATGCGCAGTACTTC. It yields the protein CAISDIAGYAQYF.